This T cell receptor (beta chain) was sequenced for a study of cytomegalovirus exposure and HLA in healthy donors listed by TCRdb under 2017. Broadly, across the study: The 666 repertoires of the first cohort and the 110 or so validation repertoires were produced on the same platform, according to a later analysis. The aim of the study was to test whether cataloging public T cell receptors could identify signatures of past pathogen exposure. A separate validation cohort of 100 to 150 different subjects was used in addition to the approximately 640-subject first cohort. High-throughput TCR immunosequencing, statistical association of individual TCRs with disease status, and machine learning were combined to predict cytomegalovirus infection status.

From the germline V gene, CDR1 is SGHDT and CDR2 is YYEEEE. The V and J ends are trimmed by 1 base and 8 bases, leaving 9 bases between them. The CDR3 runs 12 residues from the cysteine to the phenylalanine. Only the CDR3 part of the read is kept: 36 bases, read in frame from the first base. Concerning this clone itself: The specificity of this receptor is unknown. No per-base quality is available; no much larger clone lies one base away.

Donors formed part of the validation cohort, which comprised over a hundred subjects and was distinct from the first cohort of 690 or so subjects. Study-wide findings and limitations: The authors suggested that the approach could potentially be extended to other disease states and immunological phenotypes. A later analysis found that TCRs clustered in the first cohort also tended to co-occur in the 95 to 150 validation repertoires, with more than 90% of cluster scores above 0. A few of the identified cytomegalovirus-associated TCR beta chains were confirmed in vitro to be specific for cytomegalovirus antigens. All 110 or so repertoires were used to score co-occurrence in the validation cohort in a later analysis, because that analysis had no HLA typing for the cohort. The study listed 150 to 200 TCR beta chains as associated with cytomegalovirus. The classifier was reported to diagnose cytomegalovirus status with high specificity and sensitivity in both the original cohort and the validation cohort. Across donors, most TCR sequences were observed very rarely, whereas some public TCRs were present in many individuals.

The method was the immunoSEQ multiplex PCR assay. The original pipeline was this. A statistical classification framework was built to diagnose cytomegalovirus status from the catalog of TCR beta chain sequences. In TCRdb, the immuneACCESS table is reduced to in-frame sequences with V and J assigned. These tables do not hold every clone; where another copy was compared, an unresolved V gene accounts for under half, and the others remain unexplained. V, J and clone size are those of that table, while D and trimming were read from the DNA. For this sample there are 70,000 or so clones; approximately 93% appear just once. The top ten hold roughly 1.5% of the sample.

The receptor chain draws on TRBV5-6 and TRBJ1-2; the D gene cannot be named for sure. Sequencing was performed on PBMCs. The sequence derives from a man between 18 and 35 years old in good health and CMV-seropositive. Here the CDR3 is given as CASSLQAGGYTF. The sequenced DNA: TGTGCCAGCAGCTTGCAGGCCGGAGGCTACACCTTC. Full variable domain (CDR3 extended with the reference TRBV5-6 and TRBJ1-2 proteins): DAGVTQSPTHLIKTRGQQVTLRCSPKSGHDTVSWYQQALGQGPQFIFQYYEEEERQRGNFPDRFSGHQFPNYSSELNVNALLLGDSALYLCASSLQAGGYTFGSGTRLTVV.